This T cell receptor beta chain derives from a study of blood T cell repertoires in COVID-19. As handled by the study authors: Quantification of nucleated cells was approximated via reference gene primer amplification. Repertoires were generated with immunoSEQ multiplex PCR, while TCRdb's copy carries only in-frame clones and drops some. V and J calls and clone size are as listed in that table; D and trimming were resolved from the DNA. Of hundreds of thousands of clones in the sample, less than 90% were seen once. V dropped 5 bases and J dropped 4 bases, with 15 bases sitting between them. The CDR3 consists of 13 residues. Germline CDR1 is SQVTM and CDR2 is ANQGSEA.

The sequencing sample was made of peripheral blood. The TCR was taken from a woman aged 55-70 years with COVID-19, enrolled during active disease. V is TRBV29-1 and J is TRBJ2-7; possibly TRBD2 for D (6 bases). The CDR3 DNA follows: TGCAGCGTTCTGGGGGTGGGGAGGTACGAGCAGTACTTC. Its protein product is CSVLGVGRYEQYF.